Following are 8 T cell receptor beta chains from one sample sequenced in a study of shared clonotypes between healthy human individuals. CD45RO-negative cells were positively selected for CCR7, leaving out terminally differentiated effector memory CD45RA+ cells. Sequencing was performed with immunoSEQ multiplex PCR; in TCRdb, only in-frame clones are kept and a portion is missing. The table lists about 2 million clones, about 95% of them singletons. The sequenced sample was naive CD8+ T cells sorted from blood. The source is a young man in good health.

This rearrangement joins TRBV9 to TRBJ2-3, with 11 bases identical to TRBD2. The CDR3 spans 16 residues. The V and J ends lost 2 bases and 3 bases, in that order; junction bases with no gene match: 5. Germline CDR1 SGDLS, CDR2 YYNGEE. Written as DNA, the CDR3 is TGTGCCAGCAGCGTTTTTAGCGGGGGGGCAACAGATACGCAGTATTTT. Translating gives CASSVFSGGATDTQYF.

The rearrangement links TRBV6-5 to TRBJ2-1; 9 bases match TRBD2. CDR3 length equals 16 residues. Trimming at V came to 2 bases and at J to 3 bases, leaving 5 bases not matched to a gene. Per germline, CDR1 MNHEY and CDR2 SVGAGI. The CDR3 here is CASSYGGGAVYNEQFF. In DNA, the CDR3 is TGTGCCAGCAGTTACGGCGGGGGGGCCGTCTACAATGAGCAGTTCTTC.

The chain joins TRBV6-5 to TRBJ2-5; 7 bases align to TRBD1. V was pared by 3 bases and J by 5 bases, with 6 bases of the junction left unmatched. CDR3 length: 14 residues. Germline CDR1 reads MNHEY; CDR2 reads SVGAGI. The CDR3 here is CASSYPEQGETQYF. As DNA, the CDR3 is TGTGCCAGCAGTTATCCGGAACAGGGGGAGACCCAGTACTTC.

The CDR3 DNA follows: TGTGCCTGGAGTTCTGGCAACGGACGGCAGTTCTTC. Protein: CAWSSGNGRQFF. The V call is TRBV30, the J call TRBJ2-1; D remains unclear. Germline CDR1 reads GTSNPN; CDR2 reads SVGIG (reference sequence). The V and J ends lost 2 bases and 12 bases respectively, with 14 bases between them. This CDR3 has 12 amino acids.

The chain is built from TRBV7-9 and TRBJ2-7; 7 bases are shared with TRBD1. This CDR3 contains 14 residues. V lost 2 bases to trimming and J lost 6 bases; unmatched junction nucleotides: 7. Germline CDR1 is SEHNR and CDR2 is FQNEAQ (reference sequence). The CDR3 coding sequence is TGTGCCAGCAGCTTAATAGGGGGCCTTGGCGAGCAGTACTTC. Amino acids: CASSLIGGLGEQYF.

J is TRBJ1-2 and V is TRBV6-1; D might be TRBD1 (5 bases). The V end was cut by 3 bases, the J end by 6 bases, with 11 bases between. CDR3 length: 13 residues. Germline CDR1 and CDR2: MNHNS and SASEGT. The CDR3 DNA reads as TGTGCCAGCAGTGACAGGGTTGGGAATGGCTACACCTTC. It specifies CASSDRVGNGYTF.

This clone occurred once. This chain connects TRBV27 to TRBJ2-5; TRBD1 aligns across 10 bases. V was pared by 3 bases and J by 5 bases, with 3 bases of the junction left unmatched. This CDR3 spans 14 amino acids. CDR1 is MNHEY and CDR2 is SMNVEV in the germline V gene (reference sequence). CDR3 loop: CASSFGTGDETQYF. The CDR3 region has the DNA TGTGCCAGCAGTTTTGGGACAGGGGATGAGACCCAGTACTTC.

This chain uses TRBV6-1 with TRBJ1-4; the D is unclear. Germline values: CDR1 MNHNS, CDR2 SASEGT. The CDR3 is 12 amino acids. V lost 3 bases, J lost 8 bases, and 7 bases lay in between. CDR3 bases: TGTGCCAGCAGTGATTCTTCCGAAAAACTGTTTTTT. It translates to CASSDSSEKLFF.